The 31 T cell receptor beta chains reported below all come from one sample, sequenced in a study of radiation and T cells in renal cell carcinoma. Sequencing was performed with immunoSEQ multiplex PCR; in TCRdb, only in-frame clones are kept and a portion is missing. The sample shows roughly 170,000 clones, about 85% of them seen only once. Sample time point: blood 4 weeks post-SBRT, at nephrectomy. The treatment: 15 Gy SBRT to primary tumor, nephrectomy 4 weeks later. This sample comprised blood, obtained from a patient whose treatment included radiotherapy and nephrectomy. The receptor source for this set is a woman between 50 and 59 years old with renal cell carcinoma.

The chain joins TRBV30 to TRBJ1-5, with D perhaps matching TRBD1 (6 bases). Germline lookup yields CDR1 GTSNPN and CDR2 SVGIG (reference sequence). The CDR3 loop spans 14 amino acids. V lost 4 bases, J lost 3 bases, and 13 bases lay in between. The CDR3 reads CAWTQQGLNQPQHF. The CDR3 nucleotides read TGTGCCTGGACACAACAGGGACTCAATCAGCCCCAGCATTTT.

The chain couples TRBV7-2 to TRBJ1-6; D call uncertain. V lost 3 bases and J lost 11, with 8 bases in between. The CDR3 is 12 residues long. The germline V gene encodes CDR1 SGHTA and CDR2 FQGNSA. As DNA, the CDR3 is TGTGCCAGCAGCTTTGGAACGCCACCCCTCCACTTT. This sequence encodes CASSFGTPPLHF.

The count of this clone is one. The genes are TRBV6-1 and TRBJ2-5, with D perhaps being TRBD1 or TRBD2 (5 bases each). This CDR3 is 15 amino acids long. Germline lookup yields CDR1 MNHNS and CDR2 SASEGT. Trimming cost V 6 bases and J 5 bases, with 19 bases left between them. CDR3 nucleotide sequence: TGTGCCAGCAGCCCCTTACGGCAGGGCGGGGAGACCCAGTACTTC. It encodes CASSPLRQGGETQYF.

This clone was detected only once. The V and J genes are TRBV28 and TRBJ1-2; no clear D gene. The CDR3 runs to 16 residues. The V end lost 4 bases, the J end lost 3 bases, and 18 bases lay between the germline ends. The V gene's germline CDR1 is MDHEN and CDR2 SYDVKM. The CDR3 spells CASSSSSYALDYGYTF. CDR3 coding DNA: TGTGCCAGCAGTTCCTCATCTTATGCCCTTGACTATGGCTACACCTTC.

The V gene is TRBV4-3, the J gene TRBJ2-2; D is unresolved. Germline assignment: CDR1 LGHNA and CDR2 YSLEER. Deletions cut 0 bases from V and 2 bases from J, with 10 bases between. The CDR3 has 16 amino acids. CDR3 loop: CASSQDVTVNTGELFF. The CDR3 DNA reads TGCGCCAGCAGCCAAGATGTTACGGTCAACACCGGGGAGCTGTTTTTT.

The V and J genes are TRBV6-5 and TRBJ1-1, with D unresolved. Germline V gene data show CDR1 as MNHEY and CDR2 as SVGAGI. V was cut by 0 bases and J by 0 bases, with 8 bases left in between. The CDR3 totals 15 residues. DNA of the CDR3: TGTGCCAGCAGTTACTCGAACAGCCTGAACACTGAAGCTTTCTTT. Translating gives CASSYSNSLNTEAFF.

The chain employs TRBV7-6 and TRBJ1-2; no clear D gene. With 5 bases removed from V and 8 bases from J, the gap between germline ends came to 12 bases. Germline loops: CDR1 SGHVS, CDR2 FNYEAQ. There are 12 residues in the CDR3. The CDR3 DNA reads as TGTGCCAGCAGCCCACCAGCGGGAGGCTACACCTTC. This gives the protein CASSPPAGGYTF.

The rearrangement links TRBV28 to TRBJ2-7; D perhaps matches TRBD1 (6 bases). Germline V lookup: CDR1 MDHEN, CDR2 SYDVKM. Trimming left V 6 bases short and J 2 bases short, with 17 bases between. The CDR3 sequence is 15 residues long. The CDR3 nucleotides read TGTGCCAGCAGCCCTCCACAGGGAATCCCCTACGAGCAGTACTTC. Its translation: CASSPPQGIPYEQYF.

This chain joins TRBV9 and TRBJ2-3, with 13 bases lining up with TRBD2. Looked up from germline, CDR1 is SGDLS and CDR2 is YYNGEE. The CDR3 consists of 17 residues. The J segment lost 0 bases and the V segment lost 2 bases, leaving 3 bases of the junction unmatched. Written as DNA, the CDR3 is TGTGCCAGCAGCGTTACTAGCGGGGGGGCTAGCACAGATACGCAGTATTTT. It specifies CASSVTSGGASTDTQYF.

This sequence joins TRBV4-1 and TRBJ1-1; 9 bases are a match to TRBD1. Germline V gives CDR1 MGHRA, CDR2 YSYEKL. V dropped 4 bases and J dropped 3; count of bases not matched to a gene: 6. CDR3 length: 15 amino acids. Here the CDR3 reads CASSRGQGRDTEAFF. CDR3 nucleotide sequence: TGCGCCAGCAGCCGAGGACAGGGGCGCGACACTGAAGCTTTCTTT.

The CDR3 nucleotides read TGCGCCAGCAGCCCCCCGGGCTACACAGATACGCAGTATTTT. This codes for CASSPPGYTDTQYF. The chain combines TRBV4-1 with TRBJ2-3; D remains unclear. The V gene lost 4 bases and the J gene lost 2 bases, with 10 bases spanning the gap. Germline lookup yields CDR1 MGHRA and CDR2 YSYEKL. CDR3 length: 14 residues.

This clone has a handful of counts. This CDR3 reads CASGLGTANYGYTF. Written as DNA, the CDR3 is TGTGCTAGTGGTCTCGGGACGGCTAACTATGGCTACACCTTC. The chain links TRBV12-5 to TRBJ1-2, with D possibly TRBD1 on 5 matching bases. Germline assignment: CDR1 LGHNT and CDR2 FRNRAP. CDR3 length: 14 residues. Between the trimmed V and J ends, which lost 5 bases and 0 bases, there was a span of 10 bases.

The J gene is TRBJ1-2, the V gene TRBV2, with D uncertain. CDR1 and CDR2 from the germline V gene are SNHLY and FYNNEI. This CDR3 is 14 amino acids long. Trimming pared 4 bases from V and 2 bases from J, leaving 11 bases between. The CDR3, as DNA: TGTGCCAGCAGTGCGGAGGGTCGCAACTATGGCTACACCTTC. Protein: CASSAEGRNYGYTF.

V and J are TRBV19 and TRBJ1-2; 7 bases map to TRBD1. The CDR3 contains 15 residues. Per the germline V gene, CDR1 is LNHDA and CDR2 is SQIVND (reference sequence). V was pared by 5 bases and J by 2 bases, with 8 bases of the junction left unmatched. CDR3 protein: CASSPRSTGNYGYTF. In DNA form, the CDR3 reads TGTGCCAGTAGTCCCCGATCGACAGGGAACTATGGCTACACCTTC.

V is TRBV6-1 and J is TRBJ1-5; D may be TRBD1 (5 bases). V gave up 3 bases and J gave up 2 bases, with 11 bases separating them. CDR1 MNHNS and CDR2 SASEGT come from the germline V gene. The CDR3 runs to 15 residues. The CDR3, as DNA: TGTGCCAGCAGTGAGGGGCTTGGGGGCAATCAGCCCCAGCATTTT. Its protein product is CASSEGLGGNQPQHF.

The rearrangement uses TRBV11-3 and TRBJ2-3; D remains unclear. V was shortened by 4 bases and J by 0 bases, with 8 bases between the two germline ends. This CDR3 contains 14 residues. The germline CDR1 and CDR2 sequences are SGHNT and YENEEA. This CDR3 is CASSSLTSTDTQYF. CDR3 sequence (DNA): TGTGCCAGCAGCTCATTGACTAGCACAGATACGCAGTATTTT. Variable domain in full (rest from reference TRBV11-3 and TRBJ2-3): EAGVVQSPRYKIIEKKQPVAFWCNPISGHNTLYWYLQNLGQGPELLIRYENEEAVDDSQLPKDRFSAERLKGVDSTLKIQPAELGDSAVYLCASSSLTSTDTQYFGPGTRLTVL.

A single count supports this clone. The chain employs TRBV6-5 and TRBJ2-7, with 12 bases lining up with TRBD2. Germline assignment: CDR1 MNHEY and CDR2 SVGAGI. V lost 5 bases, J lost 7 bases, and 9 bases stayed unmatched. The CDR3 has 15 amino acids. This CDR3 reads CASSPRTSGAGEQYF. CDR3 nucleotide sequence: TGTGCCAGCAGTCCCAGGACTAGCGGGGCCGGGGAGCAGTACTTC.

V is TRBV6-6 and J is TRBJ1-6; 7 bases line up with TRBD1. Per the germline V gene, CDR1 is MNHNY and CDR2 is SVGAGI (reference sequence). This CDR3 has 15 residues. Trimming cost V 8 bases and J 6 bases; bases outside gene matches: 10. The CDR3 spells CASAPNRQGNSPLHF. For the CDR3, the DNA is TGTGCCAGCGCCCCGAACCGACAGGGTAATTCACCCCTCCACTTT.

The gene calls are TRBV9 and TRBJ2-7, with TRBD1 matching over 7 bases. The CDR3 is 15 amino acids. After removal of 0 bases from V and 0 bases from J, the junction contained 3 bases not matched to a gene. Germline CDR1 and CDR2: SGDLS and YYNGEE. The CDR3 loop reads CASSVEGQPSYEQYF. CDR3 DNA: TGTGCCAGCAGCGTAGAGGGACAGCCCTCCTACGAGCAGTACTTC.

The chain combines TRBV13 with TRBJ2-3; 10 nucleotides agree with TRBD2. Per the germline V gene, CDR1 is PRHDT and CDR2 is FYEKMQ (reference sequence). V dropped 4 bases and J dropped 5; count of bases not matched to a gene: 9. The CDR3 consists of 16 residues. In DNA, the CDR3 is TGTGCCAGCAGCTCCAAAGCGGGGGGGCGTGGAGATACGCAGTATTTT. Its translation: CASSSKAGGRGDTQYF.

This chain uses TRBV30 with TRBJ1-6, with a weak D call TRBD1 (5 bases). The CDR3 is 12 amino acids. The V end lost 4 bases, the J end lost 5 bases, and 6 bases lay between the germline ends. CDR1 and CDR2 (germline): GTSNPN, SVGIG (reference sequence). The CDR3, as DNA: TGTGCCTGGACAGGGAATAATTCACCCCTCCACTTT. Its translation: CAWTGNNSPLHF.

V usage is TRBV7-8 and J usage is TRBJ2-5; TRBD2 aligns across 8 bases. CDR1 is SGHVS, CDR2 FQNEAQ, per germline. This CDR3 has 15 residues. J lost 1 base, V lost 5 bases, and 6 bases had no gene match. CDR3 amino acids: CASSPPRGGQETQYF. In nucleotides, the CDR3 is TGTGCCAGCAGCCCCCCTCGGGGGGGCCAAGAGACCCAGTACTTC.

The rearrangement uses TRBV2 and TRBJ2-1, with 14 bases aligning to TRBD2. The CDR3 has 15 amino acids. The V gene's germline CDR1 is SNHLY and CDR2 FYNNEI. V dropped 6 bases and J dropped 8; count of bases not matched to a gene: 6. This CDR3 reads CASRRLAGGQDEQFF. In DNA form, the CDR3 reads TGTGCCAGCAGGAGACTAGCGGGGGGGCAGGATGAGCAGTTCTTC.

Regarding this clone: The same CDR3 arises from other DNA sequences in this sample as well. The chain is built from TRBV19 and TRBJ1-5; 9 nucleotides line up with TRBD1. V lost 5 bases, J lost 1 base, and 9 bases stayed unmatched. The germline V gene encodes CDR1 LNHDA and CDR2 SQIVND (reference sequence). This CDR3 comprises 17 residues. In nucleotides, the CDR3 is TGTGCCAGTAGTCCAGGACAGGGGAAGGGCAGCAATCAGCCCCAGCATTTT. Translation: CASSPGQGKGSNQPQHF.

CDR3 residues: CSVGPSGREQYF. The DNA of the CDR3 is TGCAGCGTTGGACCCTCGGGGCGCGAGCAGTACTTC. This chain uses TRBV29-1 with TRBJ2-7, with D perhaps assigned TRBD1 or TRBD2 (5 bases each). The V end lost 4 bases, the J end lost 6 bases, and 13 bases lay between the germline ends. This CDR3 comprises 12 residues. Germline V gene sequence: CDR1 SQVTM, CDR2 ANQGSEA.

This clone was counted once. The V gene is TRBV10-2, the J gene TRBJ1-1; D uncertain. Per germline, CDR1 WSHSY and CDR2 SAAADI. V dropped 5 bases and J dropped 3 bases, with 13 bases sitting between them. CDR3 length: 14 residues. CDR3 region: CASSRSRPHTEAFF. CDR3 nucleotide sequence: TGCGCCAGCAGTCGTTCAAGGCCACACACTGAAGCTTTCTTT.

V gene TRBV19 combines with J gene TRBJ2-1; 9 positions agree with TRBD1. The germline V gene encodes CDR1 LNHDA and CDR2 SQIVND (reference sequence). The CDR3 consists of 19 residues. With V trimmed by 5 bases and J by 5 bases, 19 bases remained unmatched. CDR3 in DNA: TGTGCCAGTAGTTCGTCCGGGACAGGGTCCTCTATTTTTAACAATGAGCAGTTCTTC. Translation: CASSSSGTGSSIFNNEQFF.

This chain connects TRBV14 to TRBJ1-5, with 9 bases matching TRBD1. The CDR3 is made up of 16 amino acids. V was clipped by 0 bases and J by 7 bases; unmatched bases: 7. Looked up from germline, CDR1 is SGHDN and CDR2 is FVKESK. CDR3 in DNA: TGTGCCAGCAGCCAAGATAGAGGACAGGGGACACAGCCCCAGCATTTT. It translates to CASSQDRGQGTQPQHF.

The chain has TRBV5-6 and TRBJ2-7; TRBD1 matches 9 bases. The CDR3 length is 17 residues. Germline-derived CDR1 and CDR2 are SGHDT and YYEEEE. Trimming took 4 bases from V and 4 from J; bases not matched to a gene: 15. CDR3 DNA: TGTGCCAGCAGCCGAGACCCGGACAGGGGTAGAAGGTACGAGCAGTACTTC. It yields the protein CASSRDPDRGRRYEQYF.

The chain is built from TRBV7-8 and TRBJ1-1; D is ambiguous. The germline V and J ends were trimmed by 1 base and 1 base, with 4 bases remaining between them. The V gene's germline CDR1 is SGHVS and CDR2 FQNEAQ. This CDR3 is built from 13 residues. CDR3 sequence reads: CASSLVRNTEAFF. In nucleotides, the CDR3 is TGTGCCAGCAGCTTAGTACGGAACACTGAAGCTTTCTTT. The whole variable domain, filled in from reference TRBV7-8 and TRBJ1-1, reads GAGVSQSPRYKVAKRGQDVALRCDPISGHVSLFWYQQALGQGPEFLTYFQNEAQLDKSGLPSDRFFAERPEGSVSTLKIQRTQQEDSAVYLCASSLVRNTEAFFGQGTRLTVV.

This chain's CDR3 is CASSYSQLGYNSPLHF. The CDR3 region has the DNA TGTGCCAGCAGTTACTCCCAGTTGGGTTATAATTCACCCCTCCACTTT. This chain connects TRBV6-5 to TRBJ1-6, with no clear D. Germline CDR1 is MNHEY and CDR2 is SVGAGI. Between the trimmed V and J ends, which lost 0 bases and 4 bases, there was a span of 10 bases. The CDR3 has 16 amino acids.